This TCR beta chain appears in the sequencing data of a study of technical replicates of blood from a handful of donors. The data were produced by immunoSEQ multiplex PCR, yet TCRdb's version contains in-frame clones alone and is incomplete. The sample carries tens of thousands of clones, roughly 94% recorded once. Germline CDR1 reads SGDLS; CDR2 reads YYNGEE. Trimming removed 0 bases from V and 5 bases from J; junction bases left unmatched: 7. The CDR3 covers 16 residues. This TCR derives from a human donor in good health. The sequenced sample was T cells isolated from PBMCs. This chain connects TRBV9 to TRBJ2-1, with 8 bases aligning to TRBD2. Here the CDR3 DNA reads TGTGCCAGCAGCGTAGGGTCGGGACTAGTCAACAATGAGCAGTTCTTC. Translation gives CASSVGSGLVNNEQFF.